This T cell receptor beta chain appears in the sequencing data of a study of Graves' ophthalmopathy and Graves' hyperthyroidism. Study-wide findings and caveats: In separating ophthalmopathy from stable hyperthyroidism, a 13-signature model achieved approximately 91% sensitivity and 65% to 84% specificity.

The sequenced template was RNA, covering the TCR beta CDR3 region. After a first-round RT-PCR with HTBI primers, a second-round multiplex PCR was run. In TCRdb, the multiplex PCR reads were re-called with MiXCR into one record per CDR3 protein. This table has 400,000 to 450,000 distinct CDR3 sequences, approximately 21% appearing once. Hyperthyroidism is called stable when no ophthalmopathy develops within 18 months of follow-up. Diagnosis was based on clinical symptoms, serum thyroxine, TRAb, thyroid ultrasound and orbital computed tomography. The sample holds many counts of this clonotype. The antigen remains undetermined. This CDR3 comprises 13 residues. The V gene lost 6 bases and the J gene lost 4 bases, with 12 bases spanning the gap. Germline V gene sequence: CDR1 SGHAT, CDR2 FQNNGV.

The clonotype was recovered from a woman younger than 35 with stable Graves' hyperthyroidism. Sequencing was done on a sample of peripheral blood. The chain is built from TRBV11-2 and TRBJ2-5; D unclear. CDR3 amino acids: CASRSIGRETQYF. The CDR3 DNA follows: TGTGCCAGCAGGTCGATAGGCAGAGAGACCCAGTACTTC.